One and the same sample provided the 10 T cell receptor beta chains below, sequenced in a study of T cell responses to AZD1222 COVID-19 vaccine. Some clones are missing from TCRdb's copy, which holds only in-frame ones; the method was immunoSEQ multiplex PCR. The data contain roughly 79,000 clones, around 80% of them singletons. Sample: peripheral blood, taken on day 0 of AZD1222 vaccination. The receptors shown here come from an adult in good health.

This clone showed up just once. The rearrangement links TRBV5-4 to TRBJ2-5; D gene uncertain. V was clipped by 0 bases and J by 5 bases, with 5 bases between them. The germline V gene has CDR1 SGHNT and CDR2 YYREEE (reference sequence). The CDR3 contains 12 residues. The CDR3 region has the DNA TGTGCCAGCAGCTTGGCCGGTGAGACCCAGTACTTC. This translates into CASSLAGETQYF. The full variable domain, its missing parts supplied by reference TRBV5-4 and TRBJ2-5, is ETGVTQSPTHLIKTRGQQVTLRCSSQSGHNTVSWYQQALGQGPQFIFQYYREEENGRGNFPPRFSGLQFPNYSSELNVNALELDDSALYLCASSLAGETQYFGPGTRLLVL.

The chain couples TRBV19 to TRBJ2-7; the D call may be TRBD1 or TRBD2 (7 bases each). The germline CDR1 and CDR2 sequences are LNHDA and SQIVND (reference sequence). The CDR3 has 14 residues. V lost 6 bases, J lost 3 bases, and 15 bases lay in between. The CDR3 sequence: CASSFQGGDYEQYF. The DNA for the CDR3 is TGTGCCAGTAGCTTCCAGGGGGGGGACTACGAGCAGTACTTC.

CDR3 amino acids: CASSLGLAWEQFF. The CDR3, as DNA: TGTGCCAGCAGTCTCGGACTAGCTTGGGAGCAGTTCTTC. The chain joins TRBV6-1 to TRBJ2-1; 8 bases fit TRBD2. CDR3 length: 13 residues. Unmatched junction bases numbered 7, after V lost 5 bases and J lost 10 bases. From germline, CDR1 is MNHNS and CDR2 SASEGT.

The rearrangement joins TRBV7-9 to TRBJ1-4; the D gene is possibly TRBD1 (5 bases). The CDR3 is 14 amino acids. The germline gives CDR1 SEHNR, CDR2 FQNEAQ (reference sequence). V gave up 5 bases and J gave up 4 bases, with 11 bases separating them. CDR3 coding DNA: TGTGCCAGCAGCCGCGGGACCCTTAATGAAAAACTGTTTTTT. Its protein is CASSRGTLNEKLFF.

This clone has more than one count but fewer than ten. The V and J genes are TRBV27 and TRBJ1-1; weak D call: TRBD1 (5 bases). Germline CDR1 is MNHEY and CDR2 is SMNVEV (reference sequence). This CDR3 has 13 residues. V was shortened by 4 bases and J by 4 bases, with 10 bases between the two germline ends. The CDR3 DNA is TGTGCCAGCAGTTGGGACTTTAGCACTGAAGCTTTCTTT. This encodes CASSWDFSTEAFF.

The table lists this clone with a few counts. The chain recombines TRBV21-1 with TRBJ2-6. TRBV21-1 is an annotated pseudogene. The CDR3 is 21 amino acids. The CDR3 spells CASSKAGGSGANYSGANVLTF. CDR3 DNA sequence: TGTGCCAGCAGCAAAGCAGGCGGATCCGGGGCGAACTACTCTGGGGCCAACGTCCTGACTTTC.

J is TRBJ1-4 and V is TRBV19; 9 bases are a match to TRBD1. Per germline, CDR1 LNHDA and CDR2 SQIVND (reference sequence). V was pared by 4 bases and J by 9 bases, with 3 bases of the junction left unmatched. The CDR3 has 13 amino acids. CDR3 sequence reads: CASSKGTGQKLFF. In DNA form, the CDR3 reads TGTGCCAGTAGTAAGGGGACAGGGCAAAAACTGTTTTTT.

This chain joins TRBV7-8 and TRBJ2-7, with 11 bases matching TRBD2. J was trimmed by 3 bases and V by 3 bases; bases with no gene match: 16. The CDR3 runs to 19 residues. Germline loops: CDR1 SGHVS, CDR2 FQNEAQ. This chain's CDR3 is CASSFPRLAGGPRLYEQYF. As DNA, the CDR3 is TGTGCCAGCAGCTTCCCTCGGTTAGCGGGAGGGCCCCGTCTCTACGAGCAGTACTTC.

The V and J genes are TRBV9 and TRBJ2-1; 7 positions agree with TRBD2. This CDR3 region has 14 residues. From germline, CDR1 is SGDLS and CDR2 YYNGEE. The J segment lost 7 bases and the V segment lost 0 bases, leaving 4 bases of the junction unmatched. The CDR3 region is CASSVAGGENEQFF. The CDR3 DNA reads as TGTGCCAGCAGCGTAGCGGGAGGAGAAAATGAGCAGTTCTTC.

This rearrangement joins TRBV14 to TRBJ1-2; D perhaps matches TRBD1 (5 bases). The germline V gene encodes CDR1 SGHDN and CDR2 FVKESK. With 2 bases removed from V and 1 base from J, the gap between germline ends came to 14 bases. The CDR3 covers 16 residues. The CDR3 sequence: CASSQLSGANNYGYTF. The CDR3 coding sequence is TGTGCCAGCAGCCAATTGTCCGGGGCTAATAACTATGGCTACACCTTC.